This T cell receptor beta chain was identified during a study of T cell responses to AZD1222 COVID-19 vaccine. The V segment lost 7 bases and the J segment 3 bases; nucleotides outside the gene matches: 13. The CDR3 extends over 16 amino acids. Germline V lookup: CDR1 MDHEN, CDR2 SYDVKM. Measured with immunoSEQ multiplex PCR; TCRdb has only the in-frame clones, and not every one. The sample yields 110,000 to 150,000 clones, approximately 91% seen once. Of note for this clone: What it binds is not known.

General study results and limits: Baseline seropositivity occurred in only a handful of AZD1222 recipients. Spike-specific TCR depth and breadth grew after two AZD1222 doses.

V and J are TRBV28 and TRBJ1-2; 8 bases are a match to TRBD1. The material sequenced was peripheral blood, taken 28 days after the second AZD1222 dose. This clonotype originated in an adult who received the AZD1222 COVID-19 vaccine. CDR3 DNA: TGTGCCAGCACTAACCCCGGGGACAGGCCCGACTATGGCTACACCTTC. Translating it yields CASTNPGDRPDYGYTF.